This T cell receptor (beta chain) was observed in a study of cytomegalovirus exposure and HLA in healthy donors. The wider study: The 90 to 150 validation repertoires, a later analysis reported, used the same platform as the 550 to 700 repertoires from the first cohort.

Turning to this clone: The antigen remains unidentified.

The validation cohort, a group of some 120 subjects, included the donors and was separate from the roughly 670-subject first cohort. Assay: immunoSEQ multiplex PCR; the TCRdb copy retains only in-frame clones and omits some. Here the sample spans tens of thousands of clones, roughly 94% being singletons. CDR3 length: 15 amino acids. Losses at the gene ends were 7 bases for V and 4 bases for J; bases not matched to a gene: 9. Germline V gene data show CDR1 as MNHNY and CDR2 as SVGAGI (reference sequence). Findings of the study overall: The study recorded 160 or so TCR beta chains that were cytomegalovirus-associated. The finding came from a later analysis; first-cohort TCR clusters tended to co-occur in the 95 to 150 validation repertoires.

The sequence came from a woman aged 18-35 years in good health and CMV-seronegative. Input material: PBMCs. The chain has TRBV6-6 and TRBJ2-2, with 7 bases fitting TRBD2. DNA for the CDR3: TGTGCCAGCATTCAAAGCGGGGACGGCACCGGGGAGCTGTTTTTT. Its protein is CASIQSGDGTGELFF.